These 9 T cell receptor beta chains originate from one sample sequenced in a study of cytomegalovirus exposure and HLA in healthy donors. 13 Jbeta primers and 60 Vbeta primers were used for the PCR. Profiled with immunoSEQ multiplex PCR; TCRdb holds only in-frame clones, not every one. The top ten clones hold less than 7% of a sample with fewer than 85,000 clones, around 78% of them seen once. What was sequenced was PBMCs. The receptors derive from a male donor in good health and CMV-seropositive.

CDR3 sequence (DNA): TGTGCCAGCAGGGACAGGAACAGGGAGACCCAGTACTTC. It specifies CASRDRNRETQYF. The chain uses TRBV5-6 and TRBJ2-5; 7 nucleotides match TRBD1. The CDR3 extends over 13 amino acids. Germline trimming cut 5 bases from V and 5 bases from J; bases unmatched to any gene: 6. Germline V gene data show CDR1 as SGHDT and CDR2 as YYEEEE.

V usage is TRBV28 and J usage is TRBJ2-3; 7 bases agree with TRBD2. The CDR3 totals 14 residues. Germline V gene lookup returns CDR1 MDHEN and CDR2 SYDVKM. V lost 2 bases and J lost 3; bases outside the gene matches: 2. The CDR3 sequence is CASSLGGVTDTQYF. The CDR3 nucleotides read TGTGCCAGCAGTTTAGGGGGGGTTACAGATACGCAGTATTTT.

This clone appeared a few times. The rearrangement links TRBV6-1 to TRBJ2-2; D not certain. This CDR3 is 14 amino acids long. Germline values: CDR1 MNHNS, CDR2 SASEGT. V was cut by 4 bases and J by 6 bases, with 12 bases left in between. In DNA, the CDR3 is TGTGCCAGCAGTGTGTCGGGTGAGCCCGGGGAGCTGTTTTTT. This encodes CASSVSGEPGELFF.

The chain uses TRBV15 and TRBJ1-2; no clear D. The germline V gene has CDR1 LNHNV and CDR2 YYDKDF (reference sequence). CDR3 length: 13 amino acids. V shed 0 bases and J shed 4 bases, with 6 bases lying between them. DNA for the CDR3: TGTGCCACCAGCAGAGACCGGGGCTATGGCTACACCTTC. This translates into CATSRDRGYGYTF.

V gene TRBV5-1 combines with J gene TRBJ1-1; D gene unclear. V dropped 4 bases and J dropped 2 bases, with 12 bases sitting between them. The CDR3 is 14 residues long. Germline V CDR1 and CDR2: SGHRS, YFSETQ. CDR3 nucleotide sequence: TGCGCCAGCAGCGAAGCGGGCCCCAACACTGAAGCTTTCTTT. It encodes CASSEAGPNTEAFF.

CDR3 residues: CASSQESPGTGASNEQFF. The CDR3 coding sequence is TGCGCCAGCAGCCAAGAGTCCCCCGGGACAGGGGCATCCAATGAGCAGTTCTTC. The chain has TRBV4-1 and TRBJ2-1, with 10 bases that match TRBD1. Germline V lookup: CDR1 MGHRA, CDR2 YSYEKL. The CDR3 length is 18 residues. V lost 0 bases to trimming and J lost 6 bases; unmatched junction nucleotides: 11.

A few counts support this clone. The V call is TRBV4-1, the J call TRBJ2-1; 14 nucleotides match TRBD2. The CDR3 loop spans 16 amino acids. The V gene end was trimmed by 4 bases and the J gene end by 9 bases; junction bases not matched to a gene: 8. CDR1 MGHRA and CDR2 YSYEKL come from the germline V gene. This CDR3 is CASSPGLAGAGGEQFF. CDR3 sequence (DNA): TGCGCCAGCAGCCCGGGACTAGCGGGGGCTGGGGGTGAGCAGTTCTTC.

V gene TRBV7-3 combines with J gene TRBJ1-6, with TRBD1 identical over 11 bases. The CDR3 has 16 amino acids. Germline assignment: CDR1 SGHTA and CDR2 FQGTGA. Trimming at V came to 2 bases and at J to 9 bases, leaving 6 bases not matched to a gene. The CDR3 is CASSLFPGQGGSPLHF. CDR3 DNA: TGTGCCAGCAGCTTATTCCCGGGACAGGGGGGTTCACCCCTCCACTTT.

This clone showed up just once. The chain carries TRBV5-1 and TRBJ2-7; weak D call: TRBD2 (5 bases). Per the germline V gene, CDR1 is SGHRS and CDR2 is YFSETQ. Trimming cost V 4 bases and J 6 bases, with 23 bases left between them. This CDR3 is 16 amino acids long. CDR3 region: CASSNLRGRAPGEQYF. Written as DNA, the CDR3 is TGCGCCAGCAGCAACTTAAGAGGGCGGGCTCCTGGCGAGCAGTACTTC.